One sample yielded the 10 T cell receptor beta chains listed below, sequenced in a study of blood T cell repertoires in COVID-19. Only in-frame clones appear in the TCRdb table, and some are missing; sequencing was by immunoSEQ multiplex PCR. The sample lists roughly 120,000 clones, around 88% occurring once. Input material: peripheral blood. The receptors stem from a woman in her 50s with active or convalescent COVID-19.

CDR3 residues: CASSVAGPGEQFF. CDR3 bases: TGTGCCAGCAGCGTAGCTGGTCCGGGTGAGCAGTTCTTC. The chain joins TRBV9 to TRBJ2-1, with D unclear. Germline V lookup: CDR1 SGDLS, CDR2 YYNGEE. V gave up 0 bases and J gave up 9 bases, with 10 bases separating them. The CDR3 is made up of 13 amino acids.

The rearrangement links TRBV27 to TRBJ2-6; no clear D gene. This CDR3 comprises 15 residues. V shed 3 bases and J shed 1 base, with 7 bases lying between them. The germline gives CDR1 MNHEY, CDR2 SMNVEV (reference sequence). The CDR3 is CASSLAASGANVLTF. CDR3 DNA sequence: TGTGCCAGCAGTTTGGCGGCTTCTGGGGCCAACGTCCTGACTTTC.

The chain recombines TRBV7-2 with TRBJ2-7; no clear D. V gave up 8 bases and J gave up 3 bases, with 8 bases separating them. The CDR3 consists of 11 residues. Germline CDR1 is SGHTA and CDR2 is FQGNSA. The CDR3 here is CASGDNYEQYF. In DNA form, the CDR3 reads TGTGCCAGCGGTGACAACTACGAGCAGTACTTC.

The chain uses TRBV5-8 and TRBJ2-1; 11 nucleotides align to TRBD1. V shed 0 bases, J shed 5 bases, and the junction held 4 bases outside the gene matches. The germline V gene has CDR1 SGHTS and CDR2 YDEGEE. The CDR3 has 16 residues. The CDR3 loop is CASSLGTGGADNEQFF. The CDR3 DNA reads as TGTGCCAGCAGCTTGGGGACAGGGGGCGCAGACAATGAGCAGTTCTTC.

The chain is built from TRBV6-4 and TRBJ2-1; 11 bases agree with TRBD2. The length of the CDR3 is 15 residues. The V and J ends lost 5 bases and 6 bases, in that order; junction bases with no gene match: 6. Germline V CDR1 and CDR2: MRHNA, SNTAGT. The CDR3 nucleotides are TGTGCCAGCAGTCCTGTACTAGCGGGAGTCAATGAGCAGTTCTTC. Translating gives CASSPVLAGVNEQFF.

V is TRBV9 and J is TRBJ2-3; 8 nucleotides line up with TRBD1. Losses at the gene ends were 4 bases for V and 0 bases for J; bases not matched to a gene: 4. Per the germline V gene, CDR1 is SGDLS and CDR2 is YYNGEE. The CDR3 totals 15 residues. In DNA, the CDR3 is TGTGCCAGCAGCATGCACAGGGGGAGCACAGATACGCAGTATTTT. Its protein product is CASSMHRGSTDTQYF.

V and J are TRBV28 and TRBJ1-6; TRBD1 might be the D (5 bases). CDR1 is MDHEN, CDR2 SYDVKM, per germline. The CDR3 consists of 11 residues. V lost 5 bases and J lost 12, with 8 bases in between. CDR3 in amino acids: CASSLGGPLHF. The CDR3 nucleotides are TGTGCCAGCAGTCTGGGGGGACCCCTCCACTTT.

The chain has TRBV2 and TRBJ1-2; unclear D gene. Deletions cut 1 base from V and 4 bases from J, with 4 bases between. CDR1 is SNHLY and CDR2 is FYNNEI in the germline V gene. The CDR3 length is 12 residues. The DNA of the CDR3 is TGTGCCAGCAGTGAAGATAGCTATGGCTACACCTTC. Amino acid sequence: CASSEDSYGYTF.

CDR3 region: CASSGPNSGTGGLYEQYF. DNA of the CDR3: TGTGCCAGCAGTGGCCCGAACTCCGGGACAGGGGGCCTCTACGAGCAGTACTTC. The chain employs TRBV27 and TRBJ2-7, with TRBD1 matching 12 bases. The V gene end was trimmed by 5 bases and the J gene end by 3 bases; junction bases not matched to a gene: 14. This CDR3 is 18 amino acids long. Germline CDR1 MNHEY, CDR2 SMNVEV (reference sequence).

This clone was seen only once. The chain recombines TRBV3-1 (or the pseudogene TRBV3-2) with TRBJ2-2; tentative D call: TRBD1 (6 bases). CDR3 size: 16 residues. V lost 5 bases and J lost 0, with 13 bases in between. Germline CDR1 LGHDT, CDR2 YNNKEL (reference sequence). The CDR3, as DNA: TGTGCCAGCAGCTTCCCGGGACACTCGAACACCGGGGAGCTGTTTTTT. It translates to CASSFPGHSNTGELFF.